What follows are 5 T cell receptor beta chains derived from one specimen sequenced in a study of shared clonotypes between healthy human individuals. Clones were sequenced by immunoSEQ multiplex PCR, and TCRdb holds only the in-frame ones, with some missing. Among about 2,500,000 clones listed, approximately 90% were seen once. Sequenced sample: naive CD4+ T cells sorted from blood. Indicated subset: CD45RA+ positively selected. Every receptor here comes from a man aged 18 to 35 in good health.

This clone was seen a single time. This CDR3 reads CASSQGASGGNTEAFF. The CDR3 DNA sequence: TGCGCCAGCAGCCAAGGGGCCTCCGGTGGGAACACTGAAGCTTTCTTT. The chain carries TRBV4-1 and TRBJ1-1; D ambiguous. V gave up 1 base and J gave up 1 base, with 13 bases separating them. CDR3 length: 16 amino acids. In germline, CDR1 is MGHRA, CDR2 YSYEKL.

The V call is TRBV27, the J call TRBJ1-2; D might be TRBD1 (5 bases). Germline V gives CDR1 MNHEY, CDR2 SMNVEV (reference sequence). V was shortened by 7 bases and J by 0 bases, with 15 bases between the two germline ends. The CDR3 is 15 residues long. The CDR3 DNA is TGTGCCAGCACCGCCGCAGGACACTCTAACTATGGCTACACCTTC. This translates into CASTAAGHSNYGYTF.

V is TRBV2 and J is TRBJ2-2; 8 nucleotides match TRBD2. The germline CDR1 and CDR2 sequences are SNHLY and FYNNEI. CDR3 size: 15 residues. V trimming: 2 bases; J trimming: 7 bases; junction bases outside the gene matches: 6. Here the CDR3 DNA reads TGTGCCAGCAGTGAAAACGGGGGGGCAGGCGGGGAGCTGTTTTTT. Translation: CASSENGGAGGELFF. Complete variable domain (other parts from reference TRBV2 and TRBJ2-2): EPEVTQTPSHQVTQMGQEVILRCVPISNHLYFYWYRQILGQKVEFLVSFYNNEISEKSEIFDDQFSVERPDGSNFTLKIRSTKLEDSAMYFCASSENGGAGGELFFGEGSRLTVL.

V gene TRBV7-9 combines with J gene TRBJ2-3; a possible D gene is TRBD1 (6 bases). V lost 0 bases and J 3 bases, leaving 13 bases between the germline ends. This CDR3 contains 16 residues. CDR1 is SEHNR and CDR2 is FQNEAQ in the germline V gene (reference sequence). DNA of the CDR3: TGTGCCAGCAGCTTAGCTACAGGGCAATGGACAGATACGCAGTATTTT. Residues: CASSLATGQWTDTQYF.

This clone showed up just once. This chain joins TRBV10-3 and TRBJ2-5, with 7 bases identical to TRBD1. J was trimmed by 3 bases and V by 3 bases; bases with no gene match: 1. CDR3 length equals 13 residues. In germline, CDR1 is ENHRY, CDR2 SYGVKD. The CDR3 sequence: CAISDGTEETQYF. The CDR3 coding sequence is TGTGCCATCAGTGACGGGACAGAAGAGACCCAGTACTTC.